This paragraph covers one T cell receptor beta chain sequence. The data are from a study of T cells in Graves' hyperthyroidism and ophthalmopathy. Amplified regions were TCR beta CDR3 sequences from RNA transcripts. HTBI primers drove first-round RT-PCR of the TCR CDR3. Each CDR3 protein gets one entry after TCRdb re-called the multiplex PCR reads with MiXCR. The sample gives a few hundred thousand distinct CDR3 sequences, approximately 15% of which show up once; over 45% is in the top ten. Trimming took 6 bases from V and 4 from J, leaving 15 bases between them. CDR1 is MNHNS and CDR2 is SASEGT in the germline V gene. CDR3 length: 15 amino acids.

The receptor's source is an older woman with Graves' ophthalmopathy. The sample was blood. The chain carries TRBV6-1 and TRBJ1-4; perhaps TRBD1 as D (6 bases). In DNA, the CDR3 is TGTGCCAGCAGGACATGGGGGGCCGGTAATGAAAAACTGTTTTTT. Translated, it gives CASRTWGAGNEKLFF.